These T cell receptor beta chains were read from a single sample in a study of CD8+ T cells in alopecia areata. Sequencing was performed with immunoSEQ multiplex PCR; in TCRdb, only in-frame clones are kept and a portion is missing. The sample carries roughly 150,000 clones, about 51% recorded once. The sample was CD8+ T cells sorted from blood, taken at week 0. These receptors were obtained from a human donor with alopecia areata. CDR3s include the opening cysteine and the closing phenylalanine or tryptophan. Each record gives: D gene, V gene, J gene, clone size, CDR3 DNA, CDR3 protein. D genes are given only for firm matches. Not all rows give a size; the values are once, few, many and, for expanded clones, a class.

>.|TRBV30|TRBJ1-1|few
TGTGCCTGGAGTGTAGGATCTGAAGCTTTCTTT
CAWSVGSEAFF
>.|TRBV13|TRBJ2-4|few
TGTGCCAGCAGCCCTCCCGACAGTTCCAAAAACATTCAGTACTTC
CASSPPDSSKNIQYF
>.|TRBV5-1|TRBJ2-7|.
TGCGCCAGCAGTTCGACGGCCTACGAGCAGTACTTC
CASSSTAYEQYF
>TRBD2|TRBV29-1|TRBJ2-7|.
TGCAGCGTTGAAGATCCGACTAGCGGCTCCTACGAGCAGTACTTC
CSVEDPTSGSYEQYF
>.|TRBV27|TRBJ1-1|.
TGTGCCAGCAGGGGGAGTAGGGGGACTGAAGCTTTCTTT
CASRGSRGTEAFF
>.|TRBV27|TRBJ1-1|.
TGTGCCAGCAGTTCCCAGCTGAACACTGAAGCTTTCTTT
CASSSQLNTEAFF
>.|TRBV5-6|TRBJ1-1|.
TGTGCCAGCAGCTTGTGGGCGACTGAAGCTTTCTTT
CASSLWATEAFF
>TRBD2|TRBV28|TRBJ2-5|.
TGTGCCAGCAGTTTGACGACTAGCGGGGCCTCGGGGACCCAGTACTTC
CASSLTTSGASGTQYF
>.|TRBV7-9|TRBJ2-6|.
TGTGCCAGCAGCTTAGCGCCGGACTCTGGGGCCAACGTCCTGACTTTC
CASSLAPDSGANVLTF
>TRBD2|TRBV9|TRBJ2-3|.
TGTGCCAGCGGAGCGGGGGGGGGCACAGATACGCAGTATTTT
CASGAGGGTDTQYF
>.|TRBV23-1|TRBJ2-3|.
TGCGCCAGCAGTTGGTACAGCACAGATACGCAGTATTTT
CASSWYSTDTQYF
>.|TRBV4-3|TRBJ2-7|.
TGCGCCAGCAGCCAAGATCGGGCAGGCGAGCAGTACTTC
CASSQDRAGEQYF
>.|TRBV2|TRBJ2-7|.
TGTGCCAGCAGTTCGAACATCGGAGGGGAGCAGTACTTC
CASSSNIGGEQYF
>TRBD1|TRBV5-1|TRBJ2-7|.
TGCGCCAGCAGCTTGGGGCAGGGGGACTACGAGCAGTACTTC
CASSLGQGDYEQYF
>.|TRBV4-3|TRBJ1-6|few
TGCGCCAGCAGCCAAGACAGGGAGATTAATTCACCCCTCCACTTT
CASSQDREINSPLHF
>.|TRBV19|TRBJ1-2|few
TGTGCCAGCCGCCCCCGGGACAAGAACTATGGCTACACCTTC
CASRPRDKNYGYTF
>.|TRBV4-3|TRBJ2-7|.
TGCGCCAGCAGCCAAGATATCGGGCCCTACGAGCAGTACTTC
CASSQDIGPYEQYF
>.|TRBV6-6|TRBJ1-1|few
TGTGCCAGCATGGCAGAGGGGTATATGAACACTGAAGCTTTCTTT
CASMAEGYMNTEAFF
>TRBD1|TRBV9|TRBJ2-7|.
TGTGCCAGCAGCGCCTCGGGACAGGGGGCTAACGAGCAGTACTTC
CASSASGQGANEQYF
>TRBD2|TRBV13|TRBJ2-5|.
TGTGCCAGCAGCCTTCGACCCAGACTAGCGGGTGGCCAAGAGACCCAGTACTTC
CASSLRPRLAGGQETQYF
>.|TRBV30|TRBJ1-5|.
TGTGCCTGGAGTGGGGGTGGCAATCAGCCCCAGCATTTT
CAWSGGGNQPQHF
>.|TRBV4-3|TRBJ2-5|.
TGCGCCAGCAGCCAATACCTAAAAGAGACCCAGTACTTC
CASSQYLKETQYF
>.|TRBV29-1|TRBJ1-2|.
TGCAGCGCCCAGGAACCTAATAACTATGGCTACACCTTC
CSAQEPNNYGYTF
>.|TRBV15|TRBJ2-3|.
TGTGCCACCAGCAGAAGCAGGGGGGCAGATACGCAGTATTTT
CATSRSRGADTQYF
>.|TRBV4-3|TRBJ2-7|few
TGCGCCAGCAGCCAAGCAAACTCCGGGACTGGCTACGAGCAGTACTTC
CASSQANSGTGYEQYF
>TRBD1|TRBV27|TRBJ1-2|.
TGTGCCAGCAGTTTAGGGGGGGGACAGGGATCCGGCTACACCTTC
CASSLGGGQGSGYTF
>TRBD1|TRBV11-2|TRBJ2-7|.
TGTGCCAGCAGCTCCTCGACAGGGGGCTACGAGCAGTACTTC
CASSSSTGGYEQYF
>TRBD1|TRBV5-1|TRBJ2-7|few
TGCGCCAGCAGCTTGGGGGGACAGCTAGTCCGCGAGCAGTACTTC
CASSLGGQLVREQYF
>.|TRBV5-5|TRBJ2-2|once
TGCGCCAGCAGCCAAGACTCAAGGACACCGAACACCGGGGAGCTGTTTTTT
CASSQDSRTPNTGELFF
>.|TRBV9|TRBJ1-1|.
TGTGCCAGCAGCCCCGGTAGGACCGGGGAAGCTTTCTTT
CASSPGRTGEAFF
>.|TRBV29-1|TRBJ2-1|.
TGCAGCGTTCCCCTAGGGACGCCGGATGAGCAGTTCTTC
CSVPLGTPDEQFF
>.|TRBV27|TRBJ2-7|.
TGTGCCAGCAGTTTAAGGGGCCCCTACGAGCAGTACTTC
CASSLRGPYEQYF
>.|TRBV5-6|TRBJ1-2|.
TGTGCCAGCAGCTTGGAGTACCAGGGTCGTAACTATGGCTACACCTTC
CASSLEYQGRNYGYTF
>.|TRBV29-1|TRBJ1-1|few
TGCAGCGTTGTCTATCAGAACACTGAAGCTTTCTTT
CSVVYQNTEAFF
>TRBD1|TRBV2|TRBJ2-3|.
TGTGCCAGCCGTTTGGGACAGGGTGCTAGCACAGATACGCAGTATTTT
CASRLGQGASTDTQYF
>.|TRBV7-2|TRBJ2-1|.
TGTGCCAGCAGACCATCCGGGTTCTTTGAGCAGTTCTTC
CASRPSGFFEQFF
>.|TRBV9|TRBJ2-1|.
TGTGCCAGCAGCGTAGGAGAAGGGGCCCTGAATGAGCAGTTCTTC
CASSVGEGALNEQFF
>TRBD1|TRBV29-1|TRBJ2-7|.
TGCAGCGTTGAGGGGGGTCCCGGGACAGGGGATCCCTACGAGCAGTACTTC
CSVEGGPGTGDPYEQYF
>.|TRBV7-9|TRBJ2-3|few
TGTGCCAGCAGCTTAGGACAGAACACAGATACGCAGTATTTT
CASSLGQNTDTQYF
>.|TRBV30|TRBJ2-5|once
TGTGCCTGGAGGGAGGCGACTGAGCAGTACTTC
CAWREATEQYF
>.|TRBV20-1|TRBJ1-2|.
TGCAGTGCTCTCGTTGGGGGCTACACCTTC
CSALVGGYTF
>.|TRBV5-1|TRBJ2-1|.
TGCGCCAGCAGCCTTAGGGGGGCTCAGTTTGAGCAGTTCTTC
CASSLRGAQFEQFF
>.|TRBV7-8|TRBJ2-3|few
TGTGCCAGCAGCCAACCGCCGGGCGGGTGGTCTAGCACAGATACGCAGTATTTT
CASSQPPGGWSSTDTQYF
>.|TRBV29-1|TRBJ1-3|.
TGCAGCGTTGAATTTGTAGGGGAGCCCTTCTCTGGAAACACCATATATTTT
CSVEFVGEPFSGNTIYF
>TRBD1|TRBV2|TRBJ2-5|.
TGTGCCGGAGCGACAGGGATGGAGACCCAGTACTTC
CAGATGMETQYF
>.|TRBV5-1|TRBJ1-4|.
TGCGCCAGCAGCCGCGGCGTCCAGGAATGGGAAAAACTGTTTTTT
CASSRGVQEWEKLFF
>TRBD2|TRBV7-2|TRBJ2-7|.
TGTGCCAGCAGCTCAACTAGCGGGGGCGCCTACGAGCAGTACTTC
CASSSTSGGAYEQYF
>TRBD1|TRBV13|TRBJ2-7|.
TGTGCCAGCAGCTTACATGGACAGGGCGCCTACGAGCAGTACTTC
CASSLHGQGAYEQYF
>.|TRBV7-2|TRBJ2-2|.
TGTGCCAGCCGGTCAGGCGGGGAGCTGTTTTTT
CASRSGGELFF
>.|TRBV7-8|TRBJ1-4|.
TGTGCCAGCAGCCCTGACGAGGGTCGAGAGCAAAAACTGTTTTTT
CASSPDEGREQKLFF
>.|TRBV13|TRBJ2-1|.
TGTGCCAGCAGCTTAGGCGCGGCCGGAAGCTCCTACAATGAGCAGTTCTTC
CASSLGAAGSSYNEQFF
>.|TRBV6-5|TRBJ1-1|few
TGTGCCAGCAGTTACTCGCCGAACAGCTTGAACACTGAAGCTTTCTTT
CASSYSPNSLNTEAFF
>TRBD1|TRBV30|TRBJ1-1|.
TGTGCCCGAATCGCAGGGGGGACTGAAGCTTTCTTT
CARIAGGTEAFF